What follows are 7 T cell receptor beta chains derived from one specimen sequenced in a study of Ad26.COV2.S vaccination and SARS-CoV-2 variants. This sample's treatment: 15 to 20 received Ad26.COV2.S at low or high dose, single or two shots; 5 received placebo; per-sample allocation not given. It was on day 63 after the first vaccine or placebo injection that samples were taken. Profiled with immunoSEQ multiplex PCR; TCRdb holds only in-frame clones, not every one. This table holds around 400,000 clones, about nine tenths found once. Sequencing used peripheral blood, obtained in a trial of Ad26.COV2.S vaccine versus placebo. The receptor set was obtained from a person aged 18-65 years who received the Ad26.COV2.S COVID-19 vaccine or a placebo.

The chain carries TRBV4-3 and TRBJ2-2; D perhaps matches TRBD1 (5 bases). Germline lookup yields CDR1 LGHNA and CDR2 YSLEER. With 0 bases removed from V and 1 base from J, the gap between germline ends came to 9 bases. The CDR3 covers 16 residues. The CDR3 reads CASSQEGQKNTGELFF. For the CDR3, the DNA is TGCGCCAGCAGCCAAGAGGGGCAGAAGAACACCGGGGAGCTGTTTTTT.

Of note for this clone: Other DNA variants within this sample encode the same CDR3. This chain uses TRBV9 with TRBJ2-7; possible D gene TRBD1, 5 bases. The CDR3 sequence is 14 residues long. Germline V CDR1 and CDR2: SGDLS, YYNGEE. Trimming took off 0 bases at V and 0 bases at J, with 7 bases between the two ends. Here the CDR3 DNA reads TGTGCCAGCAGCGTAGGACAGAGCTCCTACGAGCAGTACTTC. This translates into CASSVGQSSYEQYF.

V gene TRBV19 combines with J gene TRBJ1-2; D is uncertain. The germline V and J ends were trimmed by 5 bases and 8 bases, with 21 bases remaining between them. Germline V gene lookup returns CDR1 LNHDA and CDR2 SQIVND (reference sequence). The CDR3 is 15 residues long. CDR3 in amino acids: CASSAIVPTSTGYTF. In DNA, the CDR3 is TGTGCCAGTAGTGCTATAGTCCCAACCTCCACCGGCTACACCTTC.

V gene TRBV6-5 combines with J gene TRBJ2-1; 14 nucleotides align to TRBD2. Germline loops: CDR1 MNHEY, CDR2 SVGAGI. With 4 bases clipped from V and 7 bases from J, the junction kept 3 bases outside the gene matches. The CDR3 contains 15 residues. CDR3 sequence (DNA): TGTGCCAGCAGTTCCGGACTAGCGGGAGGAAATGAGCAGTTCTTC. The encoded protein is CASSSGLAGGNEQFF.

The V gene is TRBV7-8, the J gene TRBJ2-7; perhaps TRBD2 as D (5 bases). Trimming left V 2 bases short and J 5 bases short, with 16 bases between. Germline V CDR1 and CDR2: SGHVS, FQNEAQ. This CDR3 is built from 15 residues. The CDR3 sequence is CASSLIGNQRDEQYF. The CDR3 coding sequence is TGTGCCAGCAGCTTAATCGGGAACCAAAGGGACGAGCAGTACTTC.

This sequence joins TRBV5-1 and TRBJ2-3, with 7 bases fitting TRBD2. Germline assignment: CDR1 SGHRS and CDR2 YFSETQ. CDR3 size: 14 residues. The trim removed 3 bases at V and 5 bases at J, leaving 6 bases unmatched. In DNA, the CDR3 is TGCGCCAGCAGCTCCGGGAGGCGGGGAGATACGCAGTATTTT. This gives the protein CASSSGRRGDTQYF.

The gene calls are TRBV13 and TRBJ2-1, with D perhaps TRBD2 (6 bases). This CDR3 has 15 amino acids. V was pared by 6 bases and J by 6 bases, with 18 bases between. Germline CDR1 PRHDT, CDR2 FYEKMQ (reference sequence). CDR3 DNA: TGTGCCAGCAGTTTGGTCGGGAGCTTTTTCAATGAGCAGTTCTTC. This sequence encodes CASSLVGSFFNEQFF.